The 9 T cell receptor beta chains below come from one sample, sequenced in a study of blood T cell repertoires in COVID-19. The data were produced by immunoSEQ multiplex PCR, yet TCRdb's version contains in-frame clones alone and is incomplete. The repertoire holds 140,000 to 150,000 clones, with around 87% as singletons. The material sequenced was PBMCs or T cells enriched from blood (not recorded which). These receptors were taken from a man aged 55-75 years who had recovered from COVID-19.

The chain is built from TRBV19 and TRBJ2-2; 8 bases fit TRBD1. Looked up from germline, CDR1 is LNHDA and CDR2 is SQIVND (reference sequence). This CDR3 is 16 amino acids long. V lost 4 bases and J lost 2; bases outside the gene matches: 6. This CDR3 reads CASSNGQGRNTGELFF. The CDR3 DNA reads as TGTGCCAGTAGTAACGGACAGGGTCGTAACACCGGGGAGCTGTTTTTT.

V is TRBV29-1 and J is TRBJ2-7; D is possibly TRBD1 (7 bases). V was shortened by 4 bases and J by 6 bases, with 10 bases between the two germline ends. The CDR3 sequence is 11 residues long. The germline gives CDR1 SQVTM, CDR2 ANQGSEA. DNA of the CDR3: TGCAGCGTTGGACAGGGAGGCGAGCAGTACTTC. It is translated as CSVGQGGEQYF.

CDR3: CAIRGAPDTEAFF. CDR3 bases: TGTGCCATCCGGGGAGCCCCGGACACTGAAGCTTTCTTT. The chain combines TRBV10-3 with TRBJ1-1; the D is unclear. This CDR3 contains 13 residues. V was shortened by 8 bases and J by 3 bases, with 13 bases between the two germline ends. Germline values: CDR1 ENHRY, CDR2 SYGVKD.

The chain links TRBV6-6 to TRBJ1-2; D call uncertain. Per the germline V gene, CDR1 is MNHNY and CDR2 is SVGAGI (reference sequence). The V gene lost 0 bases and the J gene lost 8 bases, with 10 bases spanning the gap. The CDR3 has 13 residues. For the CDR3, the DNA is TGTGCCAGCAGTTACTCGACGGCGGCGGGCTACACCTTC. Its translation: CASSYSTAAGYTF.

The chain joins TRBV27 to TRBJ1-6; D gene uncertain. Per germline, CDR1 MNHEY and CDR2 SMNVEV (reference sequence). CDR3 length: 14 amino acids. Trimming removed 6 bases from V and 0 bases from J, with 6 bases in between. The CDR3 DNA sequence: TGTGCCAGCAGGCGGAGCTCCTATAATTCACCCCTCCACTTT. Translation gives CASRRSSYNSPLHF.

J is TRBJ2-7 and V is TRBV2; 12 nucleotides line up with TRBD1. Germline values: CDR1 SNHLY, CDR2 FYNNEI. The ends lost 7 bases at V and 5 bases at J; junction bases unmatched: 9. The CDR3 spans 15 residues. The CDR3: CASITGTGGRNEQYF. CDR3 bases: TGTGCCAGCATTACCGGGACAGGGGGCCGGAACGAGCAGTACTTC.

The chain recombines TRBV19 with TRBJ2-1, with D possibly TRBD2 on 5 matching bases. Trimming cost V 10 bases and J 4 bases, with 8 bases left between them. There are 11 residues in the CDR3. The germline V gene has CDR1 LNHDA and CDR2 SQIVND (reference sequence). CDR3 sequence: CATREYNEQFF. CDR3 DNA: TGTGCCACAAGGGAGTACAATGAGCAGTTCTTC.

V gene TRBV9 combines with J gene TRBJ2-2; D is uncertain. Trimming shortened V by 3 bases and J by 4 bases, and 10 bases separated the two germline ends. CDR3 length equals 14 residues. From germline, CDR1 is SGDLS and CDR2 YYNGEE. Here the CDR3 reads CASSDRPSTGELFF. The DNA of the CDR3 is TGTGCCAGCAGCGACAGACCCAGCACCGGGGAGCTGTTTTTT.

The rearrangement links TRBV11-2 to TRBJ2-1; D is ambiguous. Trimming removed 2 bases from V and 0 bases from J, with 2 bases in between. Germline lookup yields CDR1 SGHAT and CDR2 FQNNGV. The CDR3 covers 13 residues. CDR3 nucleotide sequence: TGTGCCAGCAGCTTACGCTCCTACAATGAGCAGTTCTTC. This gives the protein CASSLRSYNEQFF.